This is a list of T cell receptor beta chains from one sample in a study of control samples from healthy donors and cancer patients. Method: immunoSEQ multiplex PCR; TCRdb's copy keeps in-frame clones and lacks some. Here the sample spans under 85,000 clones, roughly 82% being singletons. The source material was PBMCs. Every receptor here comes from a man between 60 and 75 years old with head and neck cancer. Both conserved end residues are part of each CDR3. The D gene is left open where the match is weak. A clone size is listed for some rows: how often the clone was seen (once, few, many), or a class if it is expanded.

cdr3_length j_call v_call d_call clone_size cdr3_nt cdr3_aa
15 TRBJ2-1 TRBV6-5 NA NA TGTGCCAGCAGTAGGGCCTCCCGGGGGACCAATGAGCAGTTCTTC CASSRASRGTNEQFF
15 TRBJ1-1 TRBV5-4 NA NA TGTGCCAGCAGCTTTATATCCACCCTGAACACTGAAGCTTTCTTT CASSFISTLNTEAFF
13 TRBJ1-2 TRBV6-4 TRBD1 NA TGTGCCAGCAGCCCTGACAGGGCCGGTGGCTACACCTTC CASSPDRAGGYTF
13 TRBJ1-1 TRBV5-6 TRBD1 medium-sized TGTGCCAGCAGCTTGACAGGGGACACTGAAGCTTTCTTT CASSLTGDTEAFF
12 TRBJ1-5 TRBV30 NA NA TGTGCCTGGTCCGAGGGTTATCAGCCCCAGCATTTT CAWSEGYQPQHF
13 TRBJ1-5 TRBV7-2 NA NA TGTGCCAGCAGCAGCAGGGTTTTTCAGCCCCAGCATTTT CASSSRVFQPQHF
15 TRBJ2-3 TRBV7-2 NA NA TGTGCCAGCAGCTTAATCGCGGGGATAACAGATACGCAGTATTTT CASSLIAGITDTQYF
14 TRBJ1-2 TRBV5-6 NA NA TGTGCCAGCAGCTTGGTTTCTACGGCGTCTGGCTACACCTTC CASSLVSTASGYTF
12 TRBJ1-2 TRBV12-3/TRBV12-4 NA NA TGTGCCAGCAGCCCCAACAGCTATGGCTACACCTTC CASSPNSYGYTF
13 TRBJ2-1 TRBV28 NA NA TGTGCCACCAGGGGGGACTCCTACAATGAGCAGTTCTTC CATRGDSYNEQFF
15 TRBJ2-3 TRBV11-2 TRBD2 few TGTGCCAGCAGCTCCGTAGCGGGAGGGGTAGATACGCAGTATTTT CASSSVAGGVDTQYF
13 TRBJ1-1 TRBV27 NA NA TGTGCCAGCAGTTTCCAGGGACGTACTGAAGCTTTCTTT CASSFQGRTEAFF
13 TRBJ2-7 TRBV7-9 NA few TGTGCCAGCAGCGACCGGGGACCTTACGAGCAGTACTTC CASSDRGPYEQYF
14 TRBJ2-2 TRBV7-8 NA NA TGTGCCAGCAGCTTAGCGGGACAATCCGGGGAGCTGTTTTTT CASSLAGQSGELFF
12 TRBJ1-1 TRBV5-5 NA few TGTGCCAGCACCCGGCGGGACACTGAAGCTTTCTTT CASTRRDTEAFF
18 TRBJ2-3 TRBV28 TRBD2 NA TGTGCCAGCAGCTATAGCGGGAGGGCGTCAATTCACACAGATACGCAGTATTTT CASSYSGRASIHTDTQYF
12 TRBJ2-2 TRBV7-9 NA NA TGTGCCAGCAGCTTTTCGGCCGGGGAGCTGTTTTTT CASSFSAGELFF
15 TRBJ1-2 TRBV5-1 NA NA TGCGCCAGCAGCTTGGCTGGGGTCGCCGACTATGGCTACACCTTC CASSLAGVADYGYTF
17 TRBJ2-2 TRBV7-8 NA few TGTGCCAGCAGCTCCCTGCGGGTGGGCGGGAAACGAGGGGAGCTGTTTTTT CASSSLRVGGKRGELFF
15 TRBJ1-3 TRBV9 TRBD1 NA TGTGCCAGCAGCGTAGAAACAGGGGTCGGAAACACCATATATTTT CASSVETGVGNTIYF
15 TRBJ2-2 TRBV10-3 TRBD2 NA TGTGCCATCAGGAGGACTAGCGGGACCACCGGGGAGCTGTTTTTT CAIRRTSGTTGELFF
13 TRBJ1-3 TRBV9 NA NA TGTGCCAGCAGCTCCCCGGCTGGAAACACCATATATTTT CASSSPAGNTIYF
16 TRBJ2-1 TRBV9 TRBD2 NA TGTGCCAGCAGCGTAGCCTCTAGCGGGGGGTACAATGAGCAGTTCTTC CASSVASSGGYNEQFF
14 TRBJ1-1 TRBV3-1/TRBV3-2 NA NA TGTGCCAGCAGCCAAGATAGTGAGGGCCGTGAAGCTTTCTTT CASSQDSEGREAFF
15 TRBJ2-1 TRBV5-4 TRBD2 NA TGTGCCAGCAGCAGAAGCGGGAGGTCCTACAATGAGCAGTTCTTC CASSRSGRSYNEQFF
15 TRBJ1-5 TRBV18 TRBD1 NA TGTGCCAGCTCCCTTACCCAACAGGGGGCACAGCCCCAGCATTTT CASSLTQQGAQPQHF
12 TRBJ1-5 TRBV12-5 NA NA TGTGCTAGTGGCTCAGGGGATCAGCCCCAGCATTTT CASGSGDQPQHF
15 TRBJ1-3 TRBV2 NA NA TGTGCCAGCAGTGAACCGAGGGACTCTGGAAACACCATATATTTT CASSEPRDSGNTIYF
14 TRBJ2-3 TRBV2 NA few TGTGCCAGCCGCTATAGCTTTATGCTAGATACGCAGTATTTT CASRYSFMLDTQYF
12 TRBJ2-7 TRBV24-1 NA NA TGTGCCACCGCGGGCTACGACTACGAGCAGTACTTC CATAGYDYEQYF
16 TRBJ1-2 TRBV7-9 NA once TGTGCCAGCAGCGCTGGACACTCGGTTTTTGACTATGGCTACACCTTC CASSAGHSVFDYGYTF
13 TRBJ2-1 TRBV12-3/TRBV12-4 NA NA TGTGCCAGCAGTTTCACAGGGAGCGATGAGCAGTTCTTC CASSFTGSDEQFF
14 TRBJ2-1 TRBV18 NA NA TGTGCCAGCTCACCACCGCCTAACTACAATGAGCAGTTCTTC CASSPPPNYNEQFF
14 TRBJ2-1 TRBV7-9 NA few TGTGCCAGCAGCCTGGGGATGCGTCTCGGTGAGCAGTTCTTC CASSLGMRLGEQFF
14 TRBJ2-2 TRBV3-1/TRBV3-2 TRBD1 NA TGTGCCAGCAGCCACCTAGGGGGCTCCGGGGAGCTGTTTTTT CASSHLGGSGELFF
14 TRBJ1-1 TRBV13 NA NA TGTGCCAGCAGCGAAACAGGGTTGAACACTGAAGCTTTCTTT CASSETGLNTEAFF
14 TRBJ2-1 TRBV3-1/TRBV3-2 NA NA TGTGCCAGCTCCGGTACCCCTATGTACAATGAGCAGTTCTTC CASSGTPMYNEQFF
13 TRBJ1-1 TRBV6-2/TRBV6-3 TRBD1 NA TGTGCCAGCAGTGCCGACAGGGGTACTGAAGCTTTCTTT CASSADRGTEAFF
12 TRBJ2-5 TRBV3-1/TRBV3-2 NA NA TGTGCCAGCAGCCAAGACACGGGGACCCAGTACTTC CASSQDTGTQYF
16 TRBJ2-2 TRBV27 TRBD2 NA TGTGCCAGCAGTAGGCTAGCGGCTGCAAACACCGGGGAGCTGTTTTTT CASSRLAAANTGELFF
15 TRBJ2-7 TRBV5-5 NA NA TGTGCCACCTCATCTTCCGGGACAAGGGGCTACGAGCAGTACTTC CATSSSGTRGYEQYF
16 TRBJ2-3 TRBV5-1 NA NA TGCGCCAGCAGCTTGGAGGGGCACAGGGCCGCAGATACGCAGTATTTT CASSLEGHRAADTQYF
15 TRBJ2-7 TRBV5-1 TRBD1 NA TGCGCCAGCAGCTTGGGGACAGGGTGGAGGTACGAGCAGTACTTC CASSLGTGWRYEQYF
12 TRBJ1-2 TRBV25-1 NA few TGTGCCAGCCGGGGACTACGGGATGGCTACACCTTC CASRGLRDGYTF
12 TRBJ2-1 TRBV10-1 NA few TGCGCCAGCAGTGGCCCAGTGGGACAGCAGTTCTTC CASSGPVGQQFF
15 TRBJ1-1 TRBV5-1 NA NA TGCGCCAGCAGCTCCCTTGGGGGGGGGAACACTGAAGCTTTCTTT CASSSLGGGNTEAFF
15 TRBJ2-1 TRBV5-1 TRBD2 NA TGCGCCAGCAGCTCCTTAGCGGGAGTTCATAATGAGCAGTTCTTC CASSSLAGVHNEQFF
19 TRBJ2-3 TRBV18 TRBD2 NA TGTGCCAGCTCACCGGCGGGAGGAGCTAGCGGGAGGGCTGGAGATACGCAGTATTTT CASSPAGGASGRAGDTQYF
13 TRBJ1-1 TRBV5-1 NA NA TGCGCCAGCAAGCGTGGGGGAAACACTGAAGCTTTCTTT CASKRGGNTEAFF
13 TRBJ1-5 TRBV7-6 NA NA TGTGCCAGCAGCCCCGGGGCAATTGGGGCCCAGCATTTT CASSPGAIGAQHF
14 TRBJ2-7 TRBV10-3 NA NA TGTGCCATCAGTGCATCCCCGGGGTCTGGCGAGCAGTACTTC CAISASPGSGEQYF
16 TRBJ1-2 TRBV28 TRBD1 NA TGTGCCAGCAGTTTCTGGGACAGGGCCCTTTTCTATGGCTACACCTTC CASSFWDRALFYGYTF
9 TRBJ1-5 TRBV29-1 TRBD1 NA TGCAGAGGACCGGGACAGCAGCATTTT CRGPGQQHF
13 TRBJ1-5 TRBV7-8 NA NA TGTGCCAGCAGCTTAGTGCGGGGTCAGCCCCAGCATTTT CASSLVRGQPQHF